This T cell receptor (beta chain) was retrieved from a study of cytomegalovirus exposure and HLA in healthy donors. Healthy bone marrow donors made up the cohort. Points on this clone: The antigen is unknown.

Germline trimming cut 2 bases from V and 5 bases from J; bases unmatched to any gene: 8. The CDR3 sequence is 16 residues long. Germline lookup yields CDR1 SGHAT and CDR2 FQNNGV. In the PCR, 60 Vbeta and 13 Jbeta primers were used. The data were produced by immunoSEQ multiplex PCR, yet TCRdb's version contains in-frame clones alone and is incomplete. This table holds about 130,000 clones, about 74% found once. Overall study results and limits: An analysis done earlier found most TCR beta V segments productive about 90% or about 30% of the time. Later work associated fewer than 20,000 TCR beta sequences with HLA alleles at 0.05 false discovery rate. The later analysis indicated that the majority of CMV-associated TCR beta chains appeared HLA-restricted.

This TCR was recovered from a man aged 18 to 30 in good health and CMV-seropositive. The sequencing sample was made of PBMCs. The J gene is TRBJ1-4, the V gene TRBV11-2; TRBD1 aligns across 7 bases. The CDR3 loop is CASSLLGRGQNEKLFF. The CDR3 region has the DNA TGTGCCAGCAGCTTACTAGGGCGGGGACAGAATGAAAAACTGTTTTTT.